This entry describes one T cell receptor beta chain. Its antigen remains unidentified. Each donor was healthy, and each was a bone marrow donor. This CDR3 spans 14 amino acids. CDR1 is SEHNR, CDR2 FQNEAQ, per germline (reference sequence). The V and J ends lost 4 bases and 4 bases, in that order; junction bases with no gene match: 6. The data are from a study of cytomegalovirus exposure and HLA in healthy donors. Study-wide results and limits: A later analysis reportedly found that, within productive TCRs, an Asian-associated ancestry cluster had fewer N-insertions than the mean observed across the roughly 730 donors. A prior analysis recorded that most TCR beta V segments were productive about 87% or about 30% of the time. Most TCR sequences proved rare, with some public TCRs found in many donors.

A multiplex PCR was run with 60 Vbeta primers and 13 Jbeta primers. Data came from immunoSEQ multiplex PCR; TCRdb stores just in-frame clones and leaves some out. This sample has 150,000 to 200,000 clones, with roughly 87% found just once. Sample: PBMCs. V gene TRBV7-9 combines with J gene TRBJ1-1, with 7 bases aligning to TRBD1. This TCR came from a girl in the first two years of life in good health and CMV-seronegative. CDR3 amino acids: CASSSQGVGTEAFF. CDR3 DNA: TGTGCCAGCAGCTCCCAGGGGGTGGGCACTGAAGCTTTCTTT.